This T cell receptor beta chain was sequenced during a study of beta chain features in type 1 diabetes. Whole-study results and caveats: The study found that naive, central memory and Treg TCRB repertoires appeared more similar in patients than in healthy donors. VDJ junctions sequenced from type 1 diabetes patients showed fewer insertions and more deletions. Researchers report that Type 1 diabetes patients had moderately but significantly shorter TCRB CDR3s across all four CD4+ subsets.

TCRB transcripts that were expressed got sequenced, as all of the isolated RNA had been reverse transcribed. The repertoire was sequenced with immunoSEQ multiplex PCR; TCRdb's copy has only in-frame clones and lacks some. The table shows 100,000 to 150,000 clones, with roughly 10% occurring only once. The table lists this clone with a few counts. The antigen is undetermined. Sort purity for all populations was recorded as exceeding 98%. The sequencing sample was made of central memory CD4+ T cells from blood. The clonotype was recovered from a man younger than 45 with type 1 diabetes.

In DNA form, the CDR3 reads TGTGCCAGCACTCGCGGACTAGCGGGGGCTACGCAGTATTTT. Its translation is CASTRGLAGATQYF. This chain uses TRBV6-5 with TRBJ2-3; 13 bases align to TRBD2. Looked up from germline, CDR1 is MNHEY and CDR2 is SVGAGI. This CDR3 contains 14 residues. V was clipped by 7 bases and J by 8 bases; unmatched bases: 6.